These T cell receptor beta chains were read from a single sample in a study of T cell responses to AZD1222 COVID-19 vaccine. Sequencing used immunoSEQ multiplex PCR; TCRdb keeps in-frame clones, though not all of them. Of around 78,000 clones in the sample, about nine tenths were seen once. The sequencing used peripheral blood, collected 28 days after the second AZD1222 dose. The origin of the receptors is an adult who received the AZD1222 COVID-19 vaccine. Both conserved end residues are part of each CDR3. A D gene is named only where the DNA matches it firmly. Not every row has a clone size; where given, it reads once, few, many or a size class.

CDR3 DNA	CDR3 protein	clone size	J gene	V gene	D gene
TGTGCCAGCAGCGCGAGGGAGGGCGGCACAGATACGCAGTATTTT	CASSAREGGTDTQYF	.	TRBJ2-3	TRBV7-9	TRBD2
TGTGCCACCCATCAAGGACTAGCGGGATCCAGCTCCTACAATGAGCAGTTCTTC	CATHQGLAGSSSYNEQFF	.	TRBJ2-1	TRBV10-3	TRBD2
TGCAGCGTTGATGTACGGAATCGCTATGGCTACACCTTC	CSVDVRNRYGYTF	.	TRBJ1-2	TRBV29-1	.
TGTGCCAGCAGGTGGGACACGGTGGATGAGCAGTTCTTC	CASRWDTVDEQFF	.	TRBJ2-1	TRBV7-9	.
TGTGCCAGCAGCCGGGGGGATTCCTACGAGCAGTACTTC	CASSRGDSYEQYF	.	TRBJ2-7	TRBV11-2	TRBD2
TGTGCCAGCATGACAGGGAGGGATGGCTACACCTTC	CASMTGRDGYTF	.	TRBJ1-2	TRBV6-5	TRBD1
TGTGCCACCAGTGAGGGCAGAAGCAATCAGCCCCAGCATTTT	CATSEGRSNQPQHF	.	TRBJ1-5	TRBV24-1	.
TGTGCCAGCAGTGAAGTCTCGGGGGGTATGAACACTGAAGCTTTCTTT	CASSEVSGGMNTEAFF	.	TRBJ1-1	TRBV6-1	.
TGCAGCGTTGAAGGTAGCGGGCGGTCGGATGAGCAGTTCTTC	CSVEGSGRSDEQFF	.	TRBJ2-1	TRBV29-1	TRBD2
TGTGCCAGCAGTTACACCCAGAGAAACACTGAAGCTTTCTTT	CASSYTQRNTEAFF	.	TRBJ1-1	TRBV6-5	.
TGTGCCAGCAGCTTAGATTCAGCCTTTGAAGCTTTCTTT	CASSLDSAFEAFF	.	TRBJ1-1	TRBV11-2	.
TGTGCCAGCAGCCTTGGTAGCGGCTACGAGCAGTACTTC	CASSLGSGYEQYF	.	TRBJ2-7	TRBV3-1/TRBV3-2	.
TGTGCCAGCTCCTCTAGTAACTATGGCTACACCTTC	CASSSSNYGYTF	.	TRBJ1-2	TRBV12-3/TRBV12-4	.
TGTGCCTGGAGCGGGGCCGCCTACAATGAGCAGTTCTTC	CAWSGAAYNEQFF	.	TRBJ2-1	TRBV30	.
TGTGCCAGCAGCCCAAACCGGGACAGGGTTACTGAAGCTTTCTTT	CASSPNRDRVTEAFF	.	TRBJ1-1	TRBV7-3	TRBD1
TGTGCCAGCAGCTTGGAGACTAGCGGGAGCAGGGCCGGGGAGCTGTTTTTT	CASSLETSGSRAGELFF	once	TRBJ2-2	TRBV5-4	TRBD2
TGCGCCAGCAGCAGTCAAAGCTCTGGAAACACCATATATTTT	CASSSQSSGNTIYF	.	TRBJ1-3	TRBV5-1	.
TGTGCCAGCACCGAACCCCCTACTAGCGGGGGGAAGAATGAGCAGTTCTTC	CASTEPPTSGGKNEQFF	.	TRBJ2-1	TRBV6-4	TRBD2
TGTGCCAGCTCACCGGGTAAAAACACCATGAACACTGAAGCTTTCTTT	CASSPGKNTMNTEAFF	.	TRBJ1-1	TRBV18	.
TGTGCCAGCAGCAGTAGCGGTTACGAGCAGTACTTC	CASSSSGYEQYF	.	TRBJ2-7	TRBV6-5	.
TGTGCCAGTAGTACGGATATCCTTGCGGAGCCAGACTACGAGCAGTACTTC	CASSTDILAEPDYEQYF	.	TRBJ2-7	TRBV19	.
TGTGCCACCAGTGGGGATAGTGAGGCGCAGTATTTT	CATSGDSEAQYF	.	TRBJ2-3	TRBV24-1	.
TGTGCCAGCACTTCATTAATGAACACTGAAGCTTTCTTT	CASTSLMNTEAFF	once	TRBJ1-1	TRBV2	.
TGTGCCAGTAGTATTGATCGGGGGATAGGCGCTGAAGCTTTCTTT	CASSIDRGIGAEAFF	.	TRBJ1-1	TRBV19	.
TGCAGCGTTGACAGGGGGAGTGAAAAACTGTTTTTT	CSVDRGSEKLFF	.	TRBJ1-4	TRBV29-1	TRBD1
TGTGCCAGCAGCTTCGTAAACACTGAAGCTTTCTTT	CASSFVNTEAFF	.	TRBJ1-1	TRBV11-2	.
TGTGCCAGTAGTCTCACCGGGACAGGGGACTATGGCTACACCTTC	CASSLTGTGDYGYTF	.	TRBJ1-2	TRBV19	TRBD1
TGTGCCAGCAGCTTAGCGGGACAGGGAAGTGTACCTTTCTTT	CASSLAGQGSVPFF	.	TRBJ1-1	TRBV7-8	TRBD1
TGTGCCAGCAGCCCCCGAGAGAGGCAGGGGTATGGCTACACCTTC	CASSPRERQGYGYTF	.	TRBJ1-2	TRBV21-1	.
TGTGCCAGCAGCTTCGCCCGACAGGAAGAAGCTTTCTTT	CASSFARQEEAFF	.	TRBJ1-1	TRBV7-3	.
TGTGCCAGCATCCCCCAGACAGCGTCCTATGGCTACACCTTC	CASIPQTASYGYTF	.	TRBJ1-2	TRBV2	.
TGTGCCAGCAGCCAGCGGCGAGATGGCTACACCTTC	CASSQRRDGYTF	.	TRBJ1-2	TRBV6-5	.
TGTGCCTGGAGTGAAGTCGATCAGCCCCAGCATTTT	CAWSEVDQPQHF	.	TRBJ1-5	TRBV30	.
TGTGCCAGCAGGCCCATGGCAGGGACGAATGAGCAGTTCTTC	CASRPMAGTNEQFF	.	TRBJ2-1	TRBV27	.
TGTGCCAGCAGCCCCCCGGGAGTAAAAGAGACCCAGTACTTC	CASSPPGVKETQYF	.	TRBJ2-5	TRBV7-8	.
TGCGCCAGCTCGGAGATAGCGGGGGCCCACACCGGGGAGCTGTTTTTT	CASSEIAGAHTGELFF	.	TRBJ2-2	TRBV5-1	TRBD2
TGTGCCAGCAGCCCCGGGGGACTAGCGAACACCGGGGAGCTGTTTTTT	CASSPGGLANTGELFF	few	TRBJ2-2	TRBV7-8	TRBD2
TGTGCCAGCAGCTCCTCGAGCTATGGCTACACCTTC	CASSSSSYGYTF	.	TRBJ1-2	TRBV7-9	.
TGTGCCAGCAGCCAACTAGACAGGGGAGTTAACACCATATATTTT	CASSQLDRGVNTIYF	.	TRBJ1-3	TRBV3-1/TRBV3-2	TRBD1
TGTGCCAGCAGCCCCCCTAAGGGATATAGCAATCAGCCCCAGCATTTT	CASSPPKGYSNQPQHF	.	TRBJ1-5	TRBV7-9	.
TGTGCCAGCAGCGTAGCGAAGTTCTCTGGGGCCAACGTCCTGACTTTC	CASSVAKFSGANVLTF	.	TRBJ2-6	TRBV9	.
TGTGCCAGCCTTAGGACTTTCTCCTACGAGCAGTACTTC	CASLRTFSYEQYF	.	TRBJ2-7	TRBV6-5	.